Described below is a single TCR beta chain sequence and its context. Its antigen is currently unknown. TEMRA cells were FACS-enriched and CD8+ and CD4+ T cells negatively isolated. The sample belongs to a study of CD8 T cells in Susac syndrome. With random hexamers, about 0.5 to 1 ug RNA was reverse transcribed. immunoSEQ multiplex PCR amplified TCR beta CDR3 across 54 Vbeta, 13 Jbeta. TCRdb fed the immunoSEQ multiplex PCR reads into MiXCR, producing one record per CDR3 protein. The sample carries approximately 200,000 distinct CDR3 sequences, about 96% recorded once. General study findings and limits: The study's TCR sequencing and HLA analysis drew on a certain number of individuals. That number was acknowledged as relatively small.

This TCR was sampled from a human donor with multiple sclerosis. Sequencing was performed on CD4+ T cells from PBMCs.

The CDR3 nucleotides read TGCAGTGCTGCGGGGCGGGAAAAGGCGAACACTGAAGCTTTCTTT. Translating gives CSAAGREKANTEAFF. The V and J genes are TRBV20-1 and TRBJ1-1; D perhaps matches TRBD1 (5 bases). V was cut by 5 bases and J by 1 base, with 17 bases left in between. The CDR3 loop spans 15 amino acids. Germline loops: CDR1 DFQATT, CDR2 SNEGSKA (reference sequence).